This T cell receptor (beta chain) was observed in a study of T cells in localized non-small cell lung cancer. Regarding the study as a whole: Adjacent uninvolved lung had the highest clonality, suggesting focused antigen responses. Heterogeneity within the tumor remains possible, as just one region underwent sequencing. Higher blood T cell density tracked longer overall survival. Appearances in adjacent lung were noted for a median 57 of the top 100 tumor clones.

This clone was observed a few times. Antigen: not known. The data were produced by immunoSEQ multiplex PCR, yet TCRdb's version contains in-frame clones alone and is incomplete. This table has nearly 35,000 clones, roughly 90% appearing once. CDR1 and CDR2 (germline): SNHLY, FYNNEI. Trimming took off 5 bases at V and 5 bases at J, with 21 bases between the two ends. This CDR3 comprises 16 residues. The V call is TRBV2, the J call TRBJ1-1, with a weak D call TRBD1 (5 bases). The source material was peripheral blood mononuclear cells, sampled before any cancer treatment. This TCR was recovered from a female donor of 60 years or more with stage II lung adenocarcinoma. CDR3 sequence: CASSPPLVGVDTEAFF. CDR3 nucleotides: TGTGCCAGCAGTCCACCCTTAGTAGGGGTCGATACTGAAGCTTTCTTT.